These T cell receptor beta chains were read from a single sample in a study of cytomegalovirus exposure and HLA in healthy donors. Method: immunoSEQ multiplex PCR; TCRdb's copy keeps in-frame clones and lacks some. Found here are about 200,000 clones, approximately 82% of them singletons; the top ten hold about 0.63%. Input material: PBMCs. These receptors all come from a man between 18 and 29 years old in good health and CMV-seronegative. CDR3s include the opening cysteine and the closing phenylalanine or tryptophan. Each record gives: clone size, J gene, D gene, V gene, CDR3 protein, CDR3 DNA. D genes are given only for firm matches. Size is omitted from some rows. Given values are once, few, many or a class for expanded clones.

NA | TRBJ2-7 | TRBD1 | TRBV7-9 | CASSTRDRPLDEQYF | TGTGCCAGCAGCACCCGGGACAGGCCCTTGGACGAGCAGTACTTC
NA | TRBJ1-1 | TRBD1 | TRBV6-5 | CASSRDRANTEAFF | TGTGCCAGCAGTCGGGACAGAGCGAACACTGAAGCTTTCTTT
NA | TRBJ2-1 | NA | TRBV28 | CASSRLGSYNEQFF | TGTGCCAGCAGTCGACTAGGGTCCTACAATGAGCAGTTCTTC
NA | TRBJ2-3 | TRBD2 | TRBV7-9 | CASSPRLAGLTDTQYF | TGTGCCAGCAGCCCGAGACTAGCGGGACTCACAGATACGCAGTATTTT
NA | TRBJ1-3 | NA | TRBV9 | CASSVGQRPGNTIYF | TGTGCCAGCAGCGTAGGACAGAGACCTGGAAACACCATATATTTT
NA | TRBJ2-7 | TRBD2 | TRBV19 | CASRPLAGSSYEQYF | TGTGCCAGTAGGCCCCTAGCGGGTAGCTCCTACGAGCAGTACTTC
NA | TRBJ1-1 | TRBD1 | TRBV19 | CASSPGQGGTEAFF | TGTGCCAGTAGTCCCGGACAGGGAGGGACTGAAGCTTTCTTT
NA | TRBJ2-7 | TRBD1 | TRBV28 | CASRVPGQGVYEQYF | TGTGCCAGCAGGGTACCGGGACAGGGTGTTTACGAGCAGTACTTC
NA | TRBJ1-1 | NA | TRBV7-9 | CASSLGQGNTEAFF | TGTGCCAGCAGCTTAGGGCAGGGGAACACTGAAGCTTTCTTT
few | TRBJ2-7 | NA | TRBV7-8 | CASRLASSYEQYF | TGTGCCAGCAGGTTAGCGAGCTCCTACGAGCAGTACTTC
few | TRBJ2-7 | TRBD2 | TRBV7-8 | CASSLEEGGSYEQYF | TGTGCCAGCAGCTTAGAGGAGGGAGGGAGCTACGAGCAGTACTTC
NA | TRBJ2-3 | NA | TRBV5-1 | CASSSTGTDTQYF | TGCGCCAGCAGCTCAACAGGCACAGATACGCAGTATTTT
NA | TRBJ2-7 | TRBD1 | TRBV27 | CASSLGTGGFSYEQYF | TGTGCCAGCAGTTTAGGGACAGGGGGTTTCTCCTACGAGCAGTACTTC
few | TRBJ2-3 | TRBD2 | TRBV6-1 | CASSEVSGSTDTQYF | TGTGCCAGCAGTGAAGTTAGCGGGAGCACAGATACGCAGTATTTT
NA | TRBJ2-7 | TRBD2 | TRBV5-1 | CASSRTSGTYEQYF | TGCGCCAGCAGCCGGACTAGCGGGACCTACGAGCAGTACTTC
few | TRBJ1-5 | NA | TRBV7-9 | CASNNPGRNSNQPQHF | TGTGCCAGCAACAACCCGGGAAGGAATAGCAATCAGCCCCAGCATTTT
NA | TRBJ2-3 | NA | TRBV7-6 | CASSLERAADTQYF | TGTGCCAGCAGCTTAGAGCGGGCGGCGGATACGCAGTATTTT
NA | TRBJ1-4 | TRBD1 | TRBV18 | CASSPTGVAATNEKLFF | TGTGCCAGCTCCCCCACAGGGGTTGCTGCAACTAATGAAAAACTGTTTTTT